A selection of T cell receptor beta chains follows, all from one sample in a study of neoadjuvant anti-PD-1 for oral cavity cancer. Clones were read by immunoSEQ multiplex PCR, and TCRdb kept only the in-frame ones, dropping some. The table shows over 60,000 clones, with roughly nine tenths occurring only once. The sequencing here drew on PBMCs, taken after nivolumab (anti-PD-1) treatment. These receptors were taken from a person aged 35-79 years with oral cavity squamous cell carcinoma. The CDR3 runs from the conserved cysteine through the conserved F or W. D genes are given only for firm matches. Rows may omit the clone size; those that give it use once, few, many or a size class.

CDR3aa: CASSLRGGSGANVLTF
CDR3nt: TGTGCCAGCAGCTTGCGGGGCGGGTCTGGGGCCAACGTCCTGACTTTC
abundance: -
v_gene: TRBV7-9
len: 16
j_gene: TRBJ2-6
d_gene: -

CDR3aa: CASSLGVRGSTEAFF
CDR3nt: TGTGCCAGCAGCTTAGGGGTCAGGGGTTCCACTGAAGCTTTCTTT
abundance: -
v_gene: TRBV11-3
len: 15
j_gene: TRBJ1-1
d_gene: -

CDR3aa: CASSHEPISGNTIYF
CDR3nt: TGCGCCAGCAGTCACGAGCCCATCTCTGGAAACACCATATATTTT
abundance: -
v_gene: TRBV23-1
len: 15
j_gene: TRBJ1-3
d_gene: -

CDR3aa: CASRASYNSPLHF
CDR3nt: TGTGCCAGCAGGGCCTCCTATAATTCACCCCTCCACTTT
abundance: -
v_gene: TRBV2
len: 13
j_gene: TRBJ1-6
d_gene: -

CDR3aa: CASSSAFQGLSTDTQYF
CDR3nt: TGCGCCAGCAGCTCCGCTTTCCAGGGGCTTAGCACAGATACGCAGTATTTT
abundance: few
v_gene: TRBV5-1
len: 17
j_gene: TRBJ2-3
d_gene: -

CDR3aa: CASSPSAGGQGFIEKLFF
CDR3nt: TGTGCCAGCAGCCCGAGCGCGGGGGGACAGGGGTTTATTGAAAAACTGTTTTTT
abundance: once
v_gene: TRBV7-6
len: 18
j_gene: TRBJ1-4
d_gene: TRBD1

CDR3aa: CASAPPLGGELFF
CDR3nt: TGTGCCAGCGCACCACCGTTAGGCGGGGAGCTGTTTTTT
abundance: -
v_gene: TRBV28
len: 13
j_gene: TRBJ2-2
d_gene: -

CDR3aa: CASGQSDGYTF
CDR3nt: TGTGCCAGCGGACAGAGTGATGGCTACACCTTC
abundance: -
v_gene: TRBV6-5
len: 11
j_gene: TRBJ1-2
d_gene: -

CDR3aa: CASGKRFELLQETQYF
CDR3nt: TGTGCCAGCGGAAAACGTTTCGAACTCCTCCAAGAGACCCAGTACTTC
abundance: -
v_gene: TRBV18
len: 16
j_gene: TRBJ2-5
d_gene: -

CDR3aa: CAWSRIGTGRDYGYTF
CDR3nt: TGTGCCTGGAGCCGGATTGGGACAGGGAGAGACTATGGCTACACCTTC
abundance: -
v_gene: TRBV30
len: 16
j_gene: TRBJ1-2
d_gene: TRBD1

CDR3aa: CASSDQQSGGYTF
CDR3nt: TGTGCCAGCAGTGACCAACAGTCTGGTGGCTACACCTTC
abundance: -
v_gene: TRBV6-4
len: 13
j_gene: TRBJ1-2
d_gene: -

CDR3aa: CSVEPQGSSGANVLTF
CDR3nt: TGCAGCGTTGAACCTCAGGGGAGCTCTGGGGCCAACGTCCTGACTTTC
abundance: once
v_gene: TRBV29-1
len: 16
j_gene: TRBJ2-6
d_gene: -

CDR3aa: CASTQGGIGGNEKLFF
CDR3nt: TGCGCCAGCACCCAGGGAGGGATAGGTGGTAATGAAAAACTGTTTTTT
abundance: -
v_gene: TRBV5-1
len: 16
j_gene: TRBJ1-4
d_gene: -

CDR3aa: CASSPLQGLNTEAFF
CDR3nt: TGTGCCAGCAGTCCCTTACAGGGATTGAACACTGAAGCTTTCTTT
abundance: -
v_gene: TRBV28
len: 15
j_gene: TRBJ1-1
d_gene: -

CDR3aa: CASSYQGIGERYF
CDR3nt: TGTGCCAGCAGCTATCAGGGTATTGGCGAGCGGTACTTC
abundance: -
v_gene: TRBV28
len: 13
j_gene: TRBJ2-7
d_gene: -

CDR3aa: CASSEASATGELFF
CDR3nt: TGTGCCAGCAGTGAAGCGTCGGCCACCGGGGAGCTGTTTTTT
abundance: -
v_gene: TRBV2
len: 14
j_gene: TRBJ2-2
d_gene: -

CDR3aa: CASRWLGEAQPQHF
CDR3nt: TGTGCCAGTAGGTGGTTGGGGGAGGCTCAGCCCCAGCATTTT
abundance: -
v_gene: TRBV19
len: 14
j_gene: TRBJ1-5
d_gene: -

CDR3aa: CASSQDPGGAATNEKLFF
CDR3nt: TGTGCCAGCAGCCAAGATCCTGGGGGAGCGGCGACTAATGAAAAACTGTTTTTT
abundance: -
v_gene: TRBV4-2
len: 18
j_gene: TRBJ1-4
d_gene: -

CDR3aa: CASSLRPLSPDTQYF
CDR3nt: TGTGCCAGCAGTTTGAGACCCCTAAGTCCAGATACGCAGTATTTT
abundance: -
v_gene: TRBV27
len: 15
j_gene: TRBJ2-3
d_gene: -

CDR3aa: CASSLGQYQETQYF
CDR3nt: TGTGCCAGCAGCTTAGGACAGTACCAAGAGACCCAGTACTTC
abundance: -
v_gene: TRBV7-8
len: 14
j_gene: TRBJ2-5
d_gene: -

CDR3aa: CASPPGAGSYEQYF
CDR3nt: TGTGCCAGCCCCCCGGGGGCTGGGTCCTACGAGCAGTACTTC
abundance: -
v_gene: TRBV27
len: 14
j_gene: TRBJ2-7
d_gene: -

CDR3aa: CASSTETQYF
CDR3nt: TGTGCCAGCAGTACGGAGACCCAGTACTTC
abundance: -
v_gene: TRBV2
len: 10
j_gene: TRBJ2-5
d_gene: -

CDR3aa: CASSLTWSGGQGSSADTQYF
CDR3nt: TGCGCCAGCAGCTTAACGTGGTCGGGTGGACAGGGGAGTTCCGCAGATACGCAGTATTTT
abundance: -
v_gene: TRBV5-1
len: 20
j_gene: TRBJ2-3
d_gene: TRBD1

CDR3aa: CASSQEANYGYTF
CDR3nt: TGTGCCAGCAGCCAAGAGGCTAACTATGGCTACACCTTC
abundance: -
v_gene: TRBV14
len: 13
j_gene: TRBJ1-2
d_gene: -

CDR3aa: CASSLESHTGELFF
CDR3nt: TGTGCCAGCAGCTTAGAGTCGCACACCGGGGAGCTGTTTTTT
abundance: -
v_gene: TRBV7-2
len: 14
j_gene: TRBJ2-2
d_gene: -

CDR3aa: CASSEVGGRENIQYF
CDR3nt: TGTGCCAGCAGTGAAGTGGGGGGCAGGGAAAACATTCAGTACTTC
abundance: once
v_gene: TRBV6-1
len: 15
j_gene: TRBJ2-4
d_gene: -